The TCR beta chain under discussion was sequenced for a study of blood T cell repertoires in COVID-19. Study-level information: The origin of the acute and convalescent COVID-19 samples was the United States, Italy and Spain. PBMCs, B-cell-depleted T cells, or T cells provided the cDNA or gDNA that made up the material.

Original processing methods: Nucleated cell counts were estimated from reference gene primer amplification. This table comes from immunoSEQ multiplex PCR, and its TCRdb copy is limited to in-frame clones, with some not included. V, J and clone size derive from that table, while D and trimming were established from the DNA sequence. The profile covers over 200,000 clones, with about 90% appearing a single time and more than 0.95% taken by the ten largest. Source material: peripheral blood. The receptor's source is a man aged 25 to 45 with acute or convalescent COVID-19.

CDR3 loop: CSVETGGGYEQYF. The DNA of the CDR3 is TGCAGCGTTGAGACAGGGGGCGGCTACGAGCAGTACTTC. The chain is built from TRBV29-1 and TRBJ2-7; 10 bases map to TRBD1. The CDR3 contains 13 residues. The germline gives CDR1 SQVTM, CDR2 ANQGSEA. J was trimmed by 3 bases and V by 3 bases; bases with no gene match: 2.